A selection of T cell receptor beta chains follows, all from one sample in a study of cytomegalovirus exposure and HLA in healthy donors. TCRdb's table, derived via immunoSEQ multiplex PCR, lists solely in-frame clones and lacks some. Found here are some 140,000 clones, 79% of them singletons; the top ten hold approximately 7%. The material sequenced was PBMCs. The origin of the receptors is a middle-aged man in good health and CMV-seropositive. The CDR3 runs from the conserved cysteine through the conserved F or W. Each record gives: clone size, V gene, J gene, CDR3 length, D gene, CDR3 protein, CDR3 DNA. D genes are given only for firm matches. Clone size is stated in some rows and not others, as once, few, many or a class when expanded.

clone size: NA
V gene: TRBV6-5
J gene: TRBJ2-2
CDR3 length: 13
D gene: NA
CDR3 protein: CASVSAFTGELFF
CDR3 DNA: TGTGCCAGCGTTTCAGCGTTCACCGGGGAGCTGTTTTTT

clone size: NA
V gene: TRBV10-3
J gene: TRBJ1-1
CDR3 length: 13
D gene: TRBD1
CDR3 protein: CAIGGTGVPGLYF
CDR3 DNA: TGTGCCATCGGGGGGACAGGGGTACCCGGGCTATACTTT

clone size: NA
V gene: TRBV29-1
J gene: TRBJ1-1
CDR3 length: 13
D gene: NA
CDR3 protein: CSGRGGGNTEAFF
CDR3 DNA: TGCAGCGGGAGGGGGGGAGGGAACACTGAAGCTTTCTTT

clone size: NA
V gene: TRBV2
J gene: TRBJ1-1
CDR3 length: 11
D gene: TRBD1
CDR3 protein: CASRGEDRAFF
CDR3 DNA: TGTGCCAGCAGAGGTGAGGACAGGGCTTTCTTT

clone size: NA
V gene: TRBV7-9
J gene: TRBJ1-6
CDR3 length: 13
D gene: NA
CDR3 protein: CASSLQGYSPLHF
CDR3 DNA: TGTGCCAGCAGCTTACAGGGGTATTCACCCCTCCACTTT

clone size: NA
V gene: TRBV29-1
J gene: TRBJ2-7
CDR3 length: 12
D gene: TRBD2
CDR3 protein: CSVGTSSYEQYF
CDR3 DNA: TGCAGCGTTGGGACTAGCTCCTACGAGCAGTACTTC

clone size: once
V gene: TRBV6-5
J gene: TRBJ2-4
CDR3 length: 14
D gene: TRBD2
CDR3 protein: CASSYSGGQNIQYF
CDR3 DNA: TGTGCCAGCAGTTATAGCGGGGGGCAAAACATTCAGTACTTC

clone size: NA
V gene: TRBV18
J gene: TRBJ1-5
CDR3 length: 14
D gene: NA
CDR3 protein: CASSPPNGNQPQHF
CDR3 DNA: TGTGCCAGCTCACCACCCAATGGCAATCAGCCCCAGCATTTT

clone size: few
V gene: TRBV30
J gene: TRBJ1-4
CDR3 length: 14
D gene: NA
CDR3 protein: CAWSPGRTNEKLFF
CDR3 DNA: TGTGCCTGGAGTCCGGGGAGGACAAATGAAAAACTGTTTTTT

clone size: NA
V gene: TRBV7-9
J gene: TRBJ2-7
CDR3 length: 15
D gene: TRBD2
CDR3 protein: CASSASSGTPYEQYF
CDR3 DNA: TGTGCCAGCAGCGCCTCGAGCGGGACTCCCTACGAGCAGTACTTC

clone size: NA
V gene: TRBV30
J gene: TRBJ2-7
CDR3 length: 15
D gene: TRBD2
CDR3 protein: CACLGTSGDSYEQYF
CDR3 DNA: TGTGCCTGCCTCGGGACTAGCGGGGATAGCTACGAGCAGTACTTC

clone size: NA
V gene: TRBV5-1
J gene: TRBJ1-4
CDR3 length: 15
D gene: NA
CDR3 protein: CASSLGQRRVEKLFF
CDR3 DNA: TGCGCCAGCAGCTTGGGACAGAGAAGAGTGGAAAAACTGTTTTTT

clone size: NA
V gene: TRBV6-6
J gene: TRBJ1-2
CDR3 length: 13
D gene: TRBD1
CDR3 protein: CATHRDRDSGYTF
CDR3 DNA: TGTGCCACCCACCGGGACAGGGACTCTGGCTACACCTTC

clone size: few
V gene: TRBV18
J gene: TRBJ1-1
CDR3 length: 14
D gene: NA
CDR3 protein: CASSPSVMNTEAFF
CDR3 DNA: TGTGCCAGCTCACCTTCTGTTATGAACACTGAAGCTTTCTTT

clone size: NA
V gene: TRBV6-1
J gene: TRBJ1-1
CDR3 length: 13
D gene: NA
CDR3 protein: CASSGGGVTEAFF
CDR3 DNA: TGTGCCAGCAGTGGAGGGGGAGTTACTGAAGCTTTCTTT

clone size: NA
V gene: TRBV16
J gene: TRBJ1-1
CDR3 length: 13
D gene: NA
CDR3 protein: CASSQSRRGEAFF
CDR3 DNA: TGTGCCAGCAGCCAATCTAGGAGGGGTGAAGCTTTCTTT

clone size: NA
V gene: TRBV4-1
J gene: TRBJ2-7
CDR3 length: 16
D gene: TRBD2
CDR3 protein: CASSVKAGTRSYEQYF
CDR3 DNA: TGCGCCAGCAGCGTTAAAGCGGGAACACGCTCCTACGAGCAGTACTTC

clone size: NA
V gene: TRBV5-1
J gene: TRBJ1-1
CDR3 length: 16
D gene: TRBD1
CDR3 protein: CASSLVGTVLGTEAFF
CDR3 DNA: TGCGCCAGCAGCTTGGTAGGGACAGTCTTAGGCACTGAAGCTTTCTTT

clone size: NA
V gene: TRBV5-1
J gene: TRBJ2-1
CDR3 length: 14
D gene: NA
CDR3 protein: CASKGDISYNEQFF
CDR3 DNA: TGCGCCAGCAAGGGGGACATCTCCTACAATGAGCAGTTCTTC

clone size: NA
V gene: TRBV28
J gene: TRBJ1-6
CDR3 length: 13
D gene: TRBD1
CDR3 protein: CANSRDRASPLHF
CDR3 DNA: TGTGCCAACAGCCGGGACAGGGCTTCACCCCTCCACTTT

clone size: NA
V gene: TRBV18
J gene: TRBJ1-2
CDR3 length: 13
D gene: NA
CDR3 protein: CASSPRVTDGYTF
CDR3 DNA: TGTGCCAGCTCACCACGCGTAACGGATGGCTACACCTTC

clone size: NA
V gene: TRBV4-1
J gene: TRBJ2-1
CDR3 length: 14
D gene: NA
CDR3 protein: CASSQDIQGNEQFF
CDR3 DNA: TGCGCCAGCAGCCAAGATATACAGGGTAATGAGCAGTTCTTC

clone size: few
V gene: TRBV27
J gene: TRBJ1-3
CDR3 length: 15
D gene: TRBD1
CDR3 protein: CASSFTGDSGNTIYF
CDR3 DNA: TGTGCCAGCAGTTTTACAGGGGACTCTGGAAACACCATATATTTT

clone size: NA
V gene: TRBV10-3
J gene: TRBJ1-2
CDR3 length: 17
D gene: TRBD1
CDR3 protein: CAITPSPTVDRGGGYTF
CDR3 DNA: TGTGCCATCACCCCATCTCCTACCGTAGACAGGGGTGGTGGCTACACCTTC

clone size: NA
V gene: TRBV5-1
J gene: TRBJ2-3
CDR3 length: 16
D gene: NA
CDR3 protein: CASSLAVVKSTDTQYF
CDR3 DNA: TGCGCCAGCAGCTTGGCCGTAGTCAAATCCACAGATACGCAGTATTTT

clone size: NA
V gene: TRBV7-7
J gene: TRBJ2-2
CDR3 length: 20
D gene: TRBD2
CDR3 protein: CASSFRTTSGFMINTGELFF
CDR3 DNA: TGTGCCAGCAGCTTCCGTACGACTAGCGGTTTTATGATTAACACCGGGGAGCTGTTTTTT

clone size: NA
V gene: TRBV27
J gene: TRBJ1-3
CDR3 length: 16
D gene: NA
CDR3 protein: CASSPRQKITGNTIYF
CDR3 DNA: TGTGCCAGCAGTCCGAGACAGAAGATCACTGGAAACACCATATATTTT

clone size: NA
V gene: TRBV6-1
J gene: TRBJ2-7
CDR3 length: 12
D gene: NA
CDR3 protein: CAASGLSYEQYF
CDR3 DNA: TGTGCCGCCTCGGGACTCTCCTACGAGCAGTACTTC

clone size: NA
V gene: TRBV28
J gene: TRBJ2-3
CDR3 length: 15
D gene: NA
CDR3 protein: CASSSTSSARFTQYF
CDR3 DNA: TGTGCCAGCAGTTCGACTAGTTCGGCTAGATTTACGCAGTATTTT

clone size: once
V gene: TRBV5-1
J gene: TRBJ2-7
CDR3 length: 13
D gene: NA
CDR3 protein: CASKEPSSYEQYF
CDR3 DNA: TGCGCCAGCAAGGAGCCTAGCTCCTACGAGCAGTACTTC

clone size: once
V gene: TRBV18
J gene: TRBJ2-7
CDR3 length: 14
D gene: NA
CDR3 protein: CASSPLDNAYEQYF
CDR3 DNA: TGTGCCAGCTCACCTTTGGACAACGCCTACGAGCAGTACTTC

clone size: NA
V gene: TRBV7-8
J gene: TRBJ2-3
CDR3 length: 18
D gene: TRBD2
CDR3 protein: CASSLELAGGPPTDTQYF
CDR3 DNA: TGTGCCAGCAGCTTAGAACTAGCGGGAGGCCCCCCCACAGATACGCAGTATTTT

clone size: NA
V gene: TRBV5-1
J gene: TRBJ2-5
CDR3 length: 13
D gene: TRBD2
CDR3 protein: CASRLAGKETQYF
CDR3 DNA: TGCGCCAGCAGACTAGCGGGAAAGGAGACCCAGTACTTC

clone size: once
V gene: TRBV29-1
J gene: TRBJ2-1
CDR3 length: 15
D gene: NA
CDR3 protein: CSVVYKDKQGNEQFF
CDR3 DNA: TGCAGCGTTGTTTATAAGGACAAACAGGGCAATGAGCAGTTCTTC

clone size: NA
V gene: TRBV5-6
J gene: TRBJ1-5
CDR3 length: 16
D gene: TRBD1
CDR3 protein: CASSLGQGYTNQPQHF
CDR3 DNA: TGTGCCAGCAGCCTAGGACAGGGATACACTAATCAGCCCCAGCATTTT

clone size: NA
V gene: TRBV11-2
J gene: TRBJ2-2
CDR3 length: 13
D gene: NA
CDR3 protein: CASSLSNTGELFF
CDR3 DNA: TGTGCCAGCAGCCTGTCGAACACCGGGGAGCTGTTTTTT

clone size: NA
V gene: TRBV5-4
J gene: TRBJ1-2
CDR3 length: 15
D gene: NA
CDR3 protein: CASSLVAGTNYGYTF
CDR3 DNA: TGTGCCAGCAGCTTGGTGGCAGGAACTAACTATGGCTACACCTTC

clone size: NA
V gene: TRBV2
J gene: TRBJ1-1
CDR3 length: 14
D gene: NA
CDR3 protein: CASRSDSGVPEAFF
CDR3 DNA: TGTGCCAGCAGATCGGACAGTGGGGTCCCTGAAGCTTTCTTT

clone size: NA
V gene: TRBV7-9
J gene: TRBJ2-7
CDR3 length: 11
D gene: NA
CDR3 protein: CASTGTYEQYF
CDR3 DNA: TGTGCCAGCACGGGGACTTACGAGCAGTACTTC

clone size: NA
V gene: TRBV7-9
J gene: TRBJ2-5
CDR3 length: 14
D gene: NA
CDR3 protein: CASSLQRGQETQYF
CDR3 DNA: TGTGCCAGCAGCTTGCAACGGGGCCAAGAGACCCAGTACTTC

clone size: NA
V gene: TRBV7-9
J gene: TRBJ2-1
CDR3 length: 12
D gene: TRBD2
CDR3 protein: CSSREGNNEQFF
CDR3 DNA: TGTTCCAGCAGGGAGGGGAACAATGAGCAGTTCTTC

clone size: NA
V gene: TRBV19
J gene: TRBJ1-4
CDR3 length: 17
D gene: NA
CDR3 protein: CASSIDREGRTNEKLFF
CDR3 DNA: TGTGCCAGTAGTATAGACAGGGAAGGGCGCACTAATGAAAAACTGTTTTTT

clone size: NA
V gene: TRBV6-5
J gene: TRBJ2-1
CDR3 length: 14
D gene: TRBD2
CDR3 protein: CASSRSGRVNEQFF
CDR3 DNA: TGTGCCAGCAGCCGTAGCGGGAGGGTCAATGAGCAGTTCTTC

clone size: NA
V gene: TRBV7-9
J gene: TRBJ1-2
CDR3 length: 15
D gene: NA
CDR3 protein: CASSPGGSRSYGYTF
CDR3 DNA: TGTGCCAGCAGCCCTGGGGGGTCCCGGAGCTATGGCTACACCTTC

clone size: NA
V gene: TRBV6-5
J gene: TRBJ1-5
CDR3 length: 14
D gene: NA
CDR3 protein: CASSYSGGNQPQHF
CDR3 DNA: TGTGCCAGCAGTTACTCAGGGGGTAATCAGCCCCAGCATTTT

clone size: NA
V gene: TRBV18
J gene: TRBJ2-7
CDR3 length: 15
D gene: NA
CDR3 protein: CASSPEGGYVNEQYF
CDR3 DNA: TGTGCCAGCTCACCCGAGGGGGGGTACGTCAACGAGCAGTACTTC

clone size: NA
V gene: TRBV12-5
J gene: TRBJ2-1
CDR3 length: 12
D gene: TRBD1
CDR3 protein: CASGASDRDLFF
CDR3 DNA: TGTGCTAGTGGTGCCTCCGACAGGGATCTGTTCTTC

clone size: NA
V gene: TRBV5-1
J gene: TRBJ1-6
CDR3 length: 14
D gene: NA
CDR3 protein: CASSLGAMNSPLHF
CDR3 DNA: TGCGCCAGCAGCTTGGGGGCAATGAATTCACCCCTCCACTTT

clone size: few
V gene: TRBV5-1
J gene: TRBJ1-1
CDR3 length: 16
D gene: TRBD1
CDR3 protein: CASSLSPRTGATEAFF
CDR3 DNA: TGCGCCAGCAGCTTATCCCCACGGACAGGGGCCACTGAAGCTTTCTTT

clone size: NA
V gene: TRBV14
J gene: TRBJ2-1
CDR3 length: 16
D gene: TRBD2
CDR3 protein: CASSHRGLAGNNEQFF
CDR3 DNA: TGTGCCAGCAGCCACCGAGGACTAGCGGGAAACAATGAGCAGTTCTTC

clone size: few
V gene: TRBV29-1
J gene: TRBJ2-1
CDR3 length: 12
D gene: NA
CDR3 protein: CSVEVGVDEQFF
CDR3 DNA: TGCAGCGTTGAAGTGGGAGTCGATGAGCAGTTCTTC

clone size: NA
V gene: TRBV7-6
J gene: TRBJ1-3
CDR3 length: 15
D gene: NA
CDR3 protein: CASSLLNRAGNTIYF
CDR3 DNA: TGTGCCAGCAGCTTATTGAACAGGGCCGGAAACACCATATATTTT

clone size: once
V gene: TRBV11-2
J gene: TRBJ2-7
CDR3 length: 16
D gene: TRBD2
CDR3 protein: CASSSKAGGSSYEQYF
CDR3 DNA: TGTGCCAGCAGCTCCAAAGCGGGAGGAAGCTCCTACGAGCAGTACTTC

clone size: NA
V gene: TRBV15
J gene: TRBJ2-7
CDR3 length: 16
D gene: NA
CDR3 protein: CATSRDPTSNGYEQYF
CDR3 DNA: TGTGCCACCAGCAGAGACCCTACCTCCAACGGCTACGAGCAGTACTTC

clone size: NA
V gene: TRBV7-9
J gene: TRBJ2-6
CDR3 length: 18
D gene: TRBD2
CDR3 protein: CASSLDPSGSSGANVLTF
CDR3 DNA: TGTGCCAGCAGCTTAGATCCTAGCGGGAGCTCTGGGGCCAACGTCCTGACTTTC

clone size: NA
V gene: TRBV7-9
J gene: TRBJ2-5
CDR3 length: 16
D gene: TRBD1
CDR3 protein: CASSFGRAGGQETQYF
CDR3 DNA: TGTGCCAGCAGCTTCGGCCGGGCAGGGGGCCAAGAGACCCAGTACTTC

clone size: few
V gene: TRBV4-1
J gene: TRBJ2-7
CDR3 length: 16
D gene: NA
CDR3 protein: CASSQDRSAQIYEQYF
CDR3 DNA: TGCGCCAGCAGCCAAGATCGATCGGCACAGATCTACGAGCAGTACTTC

clone size: NA
V gene: TRBV30
J gene: TRBJ1-5
CDR3 length: 17
D gene: TRBD1
CDR3 protein: CAWSFGGRGRVDQPQHF
CDR3 DNA: TGTGCCTGGAGTTTCGGGGGCAGGGGGCGGGTAGATCAGCCCCAGCATTTT

clone size: NA
V gene: TRBV7-2
J gene: TRBJ2-7
CDR3 length: 15
D gene: TRBD2
CDR3 protein: CASSLSNGRSHEQYF
CDR3 DNA: TGTGCCAGCAGCTTAAGTAACGGGAGGTCCCACGAGCAGTACTTC